Ten or more counts support the clone carrying this TCR beta chain. Its cognate antigen is unknown. Researchers took RNA transcripts and amplified the TCR beta CDR3 regions from them. Carried out on the TCR CDR3, a first-round RT-PCR used the HTBI primer set. TCRdb reprocessed the multiplex PCR reads via MiXCR and lists one record per CDR3 protein. The sample contains about 560,000 distinct CDR3 sequences, 16% of which appear only once. Trimming pared 2 bases from V and 6 bases from J, leaving 8 bases between. The CDR3 has 13 residues. Per the germline V gene, CDR1 is MNHEY and CDR2 is SMNVEV (reference sequence). The entry originates in a study of T cells in Graves' hyperthyroidism and ophthalmopathy. Study-wide results and limits: Also found in blood were most expanded thyroid clonotypes above 0.001.

Graves' hyperthyroidism qualified as stable when ophthalmopathy did not progress within 18 months. In patients aged 18 to 65, hyperthyroidism was newly diagnosed, with duration under 2 months. This sequence joins TRBV27 and TRBJ2-1; TRBD2 is a possible D gene (6 bases). The source is a woman between 18 and 29 years old with Graves' hyperthyroidism. The specimen sequenced was blood. The CDR3 here is CASSLAGLNEQFF. The DNA for the CDR3 is TGTGCCAGCAGTTTAGCGGGACTCAATGAGCAGTTCTTC.